This T cell receptor beta chain was recovered during a study of CD8 T cells in Susac syndrome. Blood CD8+ and CD4+ T cells underwent high-throughput TCR beta sequencing. The authors negatively isolated CD8+ and CD4+ T cells and FACS-enriched TEMRA cells. Per the germline V gene, CDR1 is DFQATT and CDR2 is SNEGSKA (reference sequence). The V and J ends lost 2 bases and 2 bases respectively, with 11 bases between them. The CDR3 totals 14 residues. An input of about 0.5 to 1 ug of RNA was subjected to reverse transcription using random hexamers. The authors amplified TCR beta CDR3 across 54 Vbeta and 13 Jbeta using immunoSEQ multiplex PCR. Using its own MiXCR run on the immunoSEQ multiplex PCR reads, TCRdb lists one record per CDR3 protein. The table shows roughly 150,000 distinct CDR3 sequences, with about 93% occurring only once.

This sequence was found in a human donor in good health. This chain uses TRBV20-1 with TRBJ2-3; unclear D gene. Sequenced input: CD4+ T cells from PBMCs. CDR3 in DNA: TGCAGTGCTAGAATAATCGGTAACACAGATACGCAGTATTTT. It is translated as CSARIIGNTDTQYF.